The 14 T cell receptor beta chains reported below all come from one sample, sequenced in a study of blood T cell repertoires in COVID-19. Sequenced by immunoSEQ multiplex PCR; TCRdb stores in-frame clones only, minus some. In the table there are 180,000 or so clones, around 90% of which are singletons. Sample: peripheral blood. The origin of the receptors is a middle-aged man with acute or convalescent COVID-19.

This chain links TRBV2 with TRBJ2-5, with 7 bases that match TRBD2. Looked up from germline, CDR1 is SNHLY and CDR2 is FYNNEI. This CDR3 spans 13 amino acids. With 6 bases clipped from V and 4 bases from J, the junction kept 5 bases outside the gene matches. The CDR3 is CASSRTRLETQYF. CDR3 nucleotide sequence: TGTGCCAGCAGCCGGACTAGATTAGAGACCCAGTACTTC.

This chain links TRBV6-2 or TRBV6-3 with TRBJ2-1; 9 nucleotides line up with TRBD2. Losses at the gene ends were 2 bases for V and 9 bases for J; bases not matched to a gene: 14. The length of the CDR3 is 17 residues. Looked up from germline, CDR1 is MNHEY and CDR2 is SVGEGT. In nucleotides, the CDR3 is TGTGCCAGCAGTTACGAGGCGGGGCGGGGGGGCCGGAGTGAGCAGTTCTTC. It codes for CASSYEAGRGGRSEQFF.

The chain uses TRBV27 and TRBJ2-1, with TRBD1 identical over 9 bases. Germline CDR1 and CDR2: MNHEY and SMNVEV (reference sequence). V was pared by 6 bases and J by 4 bases, with 4 bases of the junction left unmatched. This CDR3 is built from 14 residues. This CDR3 reads CASSRDRAYNEQFF. The CDR3 DNA sequence: TGTGCCAGCAGCCGGGACAGGGCTTACAATGAGCAGTTCTTC.

Written as DNA, the CDR3 is TGTGCCAGCGGCCCCGGGACAGGGGGCTCCGGGGAGCTGTTTTTT. This translates into CASGPGTGGSGELFF. The chain has TRBV27 and TRBJ2-2; 12 positions agree with TRBD1. Per germline, CDR1 MNHEY and CDR2 SMNVEV (reference sequence). The CDR3 runs to 15 residues. Losses at the gene ends were 8 bases for V and 6 bases for J; bases not matched to a gene: 7.

The V call is TRBV30, the J call TRBJ2-3; TRBD2 is a possible D gene (6 bases). The germline CDR1 and CDR2 sequences are GTSNPN and SVGIG (reference sequence). Trimming stripped 0 bases from V and 2 bases from J, with 9 bases between. The length of the CDR3 is 14 residues. The CDR3 nucleotides are TGTGCCTGGAGTGTAAGGGAGGACACAGATACGCAGTATTTT. Its protein product is CAWSVREDTDTQYF.

V is TRBV5-1 and J is TRBJ2-1; 16 bases agree with TRBD2. CDR3 size: 20 residues. The germline V gene encodes CDR1 SGHRS and CDR2 YFSETQ. The V gene end was trimmed by 4 bases and the J gene end by 8 bases; junction bases not matched to a gene: 18. CDR3 sequence (DNA): TGCGCCAGCAGCCGCACCGGGACTAGCGGGAGGGCCAGGTGGATAGATGAGCAGTTCTTC. It translates to CASSRTGTSGRARWIDEQFF.

The J gene is TRBJ2-1, the V gene TRBV6-5; perhaps TRBD2 as D (5 bases). Per the germline V gene, CDR1 is MNHEY and CDR2 is SVGAGI. The CDR3 is made up of 15 amino acids. V was shortened by 6 bases and J by 3 bases, with 15 bases between the two germline ends. The CDR3 coding sequence is TGTGCCAGCAGGATCGGAGGTTTAAGCTACAATGAGCAGTTCTTC. Protein product: CASRIGGLSYNEQFF.

This sequence joins TRBV24-1 and TRBJ2-1; TRBD2 matches 11 bases. Germline V lookup: CDR1 KGHDR, CDR2 SFDVKD. V lost 0 bases and J lost 8; bases outside the gene matches: 5. CDR3 length equals 16 residues. This CDR3 reads CATSDLLSGRADEQFF. As DNA, the CDR3 is TGTGCCACCAGTGATTTGCTTAGCGGGAGGGCCGATGAGCAGTTCTTC.

The chain couples TRBV9 to TRBJ2-5; TRBD2 matches at 10 bases. Germline CDR1 is SGDLS and CDR2 is YYNGEE. Unmatched junction bases numbered 5, after V lost 3 bases and J lost 3 bases. The CDR3 sequence is 15 residues long. CDR3 DNA: TGTGCCAGCAGCGAGGGGACTAGCGCCAAAGAGACCCAGTACTTC. This translates into CASSEGTSAKETQYF.

The DNA for the CDR3 is TGTGCCAGCGTCCTGGGGACAGGGAACACCGGGGAGCTGTTTTTT. This codes for CASVLGTGNTGELFF. The chain combines TRBV28 with TRBJ2-2, with 8 bases lining up with TRBD1. The CDR3 contains 15 residues. Losses at the gene ends were 8 bases for V and 1 base for J; bases not matched to a gene: 6. Per germline, CDR1 MDHEN and CDR2 SYDVKM.

The J gene is TRBJ2-2, the V gene TRBV5-6, with 12 positions matching TRBD1. The CDR3 length is 17 residues. The V gene end was trimmed by 1 base and the J gene end by 6 bases; junction bases not matched to a gene: 7. CDR1 is SGHDT, CDR2 YYEEEE, per germline. The CDR3 bases are TGTGCCAGCAGCTTGCCGGGACAGGGGGCCGGAGCCGGGGAGCTGTTTTTT. It encodes CASSLPGQGAGAGELFF.

The chain combines TRBV7-9 with TRBJ2-7; TRBD2 matches 7 bases. The germline gives CDR1 SEHNR, CDR2 FQNEAQ (reference sequence). The CDR3 totals 15 residues. J was trimmed by 3 bases and V by 0 bases; bases with no gene match: 5. The CDR3: CASSLAGGSSYEQYV. The DNA of the CDR3 is TGTGCCAGCAGCTTAGCGGGAGGGAGTAGCTACGAGCAGTACGTC.

The CDR3 nucleotides are TGCGCCAGCAGCCCGACTAGCGGGAGCACAGATACGCAGTATTTT. Translation gives CASSPTSGSTDTQYF. The chain employs TRBV5-1 and TRBJ2-3, with TRBD2 matching over 10 bases. V lost 4 bases and J lost 0; bases outside the gene matches: 2. This CDR3 region has 15 residues. Germline V lookup: CDR1 SGHRS, CDR2 YFSETQ.

The V call is TRBV4-3, the J call TRBJ2-3, with TRBD2 matching over 7 bases. CDR1 LGHNA and CDR2 YSLEER come from the germline V gene. The junction had 2 bases not matched to a gene; V was cut back by 1 base and J by 1 base. The CDR3 length is 15 residues. The CDR3 is CASSQGGGRTDTQYF. The CDR3 nucleotides read TGCGCCAGCAGCCAAGGCGGGGGACGCACAGATACGCAGTATTTT.